The clone carrying this T cell receptor beta chain was seen only once. The data are from a study of blood T cell repertoires in COVID-19. Background on the study: From the United States, Italy and Spain came samples of acute and convalescent COVID-19. PBMCs, B-cell-depleted T cells, or T cells provided the cDNA or gDNA that made up the material.

The authors' processing: Reference gene primers were amplified, and this amplification served to estimate nucleated cell counts. Some clones are missing from TCRdb's copy, which holds only in-frame ones; the method was immunoSEQ multiplex PCR. V, J and clone size were drawn from that table, and D and trimming were deduced from the DNA. The table records 26,000 or so clones, around 88% of them present only once. Specimen: peripheral blood. The sequence was obtained from a human donor in a cohort sampled during active COVID-19.

DNA of the CDR3: TGTGCCAGCAGCCAAGGACCGGGACAGGGAAATTCCGGGGGTCAATATAGCAATCAGCCCCAGCATTTT. Protein sequence: CASSQGPGQGNSGGQYSNQPQHF. V gene TRBV3-1 (or the pseudogene TRBV3-2) combines with J gene TRBJ1-5; 9 bases are shared with TRBD1. Germline CDR1 and CDR2: LGHDT and YNNKEL (reference sequence). V was pared by 1 base and J by 0 bases, with 22 bases of the junction left unmatched. The CDR3 loop spans 23 amino acids.